This note documents a single T cell receptor (beta chain) sequence. Its antigen is undetermined. The sample comes from a study of cytomegalovirus exposure and HLA in healthy donors. The CDR3 extends over 15 amino acids. Between the trimmed V and J ends, which lost 0 bases and 5 bases, there was a span of 13 bases. Germline V CDR1 and CDR2: LGHNA, YNFKEQ. Researchers ran the PCR with 60 Vbeta and 13 Jbeta primers. Method: immunoSEQ multiplex PCR; TCRdb's copy keeps in-frame clones and lacks some. The table shows 95,000 to 150,000 clones, with 83% occurring only once. Study-level results: Later analysis identified a missense DCLRE1C variant that was linked to TCR beta V- and J-gene trimming. An analysis was carried out later, and it reportedly showed fewer N-insertions in an Asian-associated ancestry cluster than the approximately 700-donor mean. Across donors, sequencing depth was assumed by presence/absence analyses to be roughly uniform. A later analysis associated 15,000 or so TCR beta sequences with HLA alleles at a 0.05 false discovery rate.

The chain joins TRBV4-2 to TRBJ2-5; weak D call: TRBD1 (6 bases). The sequence came from a middle-aged woman in good health and CMV-seropositive. Source material: PBMCs. The CDR3 DNA sequence: TGTGCCAGCAGCCAAGATGTGGGGGCAGGGGAGACCCAGTACTTC. Protein product: CASSQDVGAGETQYF.